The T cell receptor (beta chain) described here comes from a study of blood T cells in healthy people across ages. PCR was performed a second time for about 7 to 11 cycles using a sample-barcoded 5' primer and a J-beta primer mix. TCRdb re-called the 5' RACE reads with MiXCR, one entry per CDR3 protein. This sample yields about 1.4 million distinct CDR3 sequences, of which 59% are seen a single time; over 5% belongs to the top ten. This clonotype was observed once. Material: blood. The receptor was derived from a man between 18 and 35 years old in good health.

The CDR3 here is CSAQNFGRAGEQYF. Written as DNA, the CDR3 is TGCAGTGCTCAAAATTTCGGGAGGGCGGGCGAGCAGTACTTC. The chain combines TRBV20-1 with TRBJ2-5, with 8 bases fitting TRBD2. The J call may be wrong; the DNA end is better matched by TRBJ2-7. CDR3 size: 14 residues. Germline values: CDR1 DFQATT, CDR2 SNEGSKA (reference sequence).